A selection of T cell receptor beta chains follows, all from one sample in a study of OX40 agonist ivuxolimab in advanced cancers. Libraries were prepared by immunoSEQ multiplex PCR; TCRdb keeps only in-frame clonotypes and omits some of them. This table holds approximately 69,000 clones, approximately 86% found once. Sequenced here: CD4+ or CD8+ T cells sorted from blood, sampled in a trial of the OX40 agonist ivuxolimab. These TCRs come from an adult with an advanced solid tumor such as melanoma, head and neck, liver or kidney cancer. Each CDR3 is given with its conserved first and last residue. The D gene is left open where the match is weak. Only some rows state a clone size, as once, few, many or a class for expanded clones.

>TRBV5-1|NA|TRBJ2-1|NA
CASSLGSSGSSYNEQFF
TGCGCCAGCAGCTTGGGCTCAAGTGGGAGCTCCTACAATGAGCAGTTCTTC
>TRBV5-1|NA|TRBJ2-3|NA
CASSFQGEADTQYF
TGCGCCAGCAGCTTCCAGGGCGAGGCAGATACGCAGTATTTT
>TRBV5-1|NA|TRBJ2-2|TRBD1
CASSRRDRSFANTGELFF
TGCGCCAGCAGTCGTCGGGACAGGAGTTTCGCGAACACCGGGGAGCTGTTTTTT
>TRBV5-4|few|TRBJ2-2|NA
CASSLDIAQRNTGELFF
TGTGCCAGCAGCTTGGACATAGCCCAGAGGAACACCGGGGAGCTGTTTTTT
>TRBV2|once|TRBJ1-3|NA
CASSEDRSSGNTIYF
TGTGCCAGCAGTGAAGACAGGTCCTCTGGAAACACCATATATTTT
>TRBV28|NA|TRBJ2-3|TRBD1
CASGTGGPTDTQYF
TGTGCCAGCGGTACAGGGGGTCCCACAGATACGCAGTATTTT
>TRBV27|once|TRBJ1-2|NA
CASSLGGPEGYTF
TGTGCCAGCAGTTTAGGGGGCCCGGAAGGCTACACCTTC
>TRBV12-5|NA|TRBJ1-1|NA
CASGLSQNTEAFF
TGTGCTAGTGGTTTGAGTCAGAACACTGAAGCTTTCTTT
>TRBV18|NA|TRBJ1-3|NA
CASSPRAEPSSGNTIYF
TGTGCCAGCTCACCACGGGCAGAACCCTCCTCTGGAAACACCATATATTTT
>TRBV7-9|NA|TRBJ1-3|NA
CASSLEGIGNTIYF
TGTGCCAGCAGCTTAGAGGGGATTGGAAACACCATATATTTT
>TRBV5-5|NA|TRBJ2-7|NA
CASSLRGKGDEQYF
TGTGCCAGCAGCTTGCGGGGGAAAGGGGACGAGCAGTACTTC
>TRBV7-2|NA|TRBJ1-5|TRBD1
CASSSPGQSSYSNQPQHF
TGTGCCAGCAGCTCACCGGGACAGAGCTCTTATAGCAATCAGCCCCAGCATTTT
>TRBV30|once|TRBJ2-2|NA
CAWSPMSSSRAGELFF
TGTGCCTGGAGTCCCATGTCGAGCTCCAGGGCCGGGGAGCTGTTTTTT
>TRBV9|NA|TRBJ2-3|TRBD2
CASSPSVREGGLDTQYF
TGTGCCAGCAGCCCCTCTGTCAGGGAGGGAGGTTTGGATACGCAGTATTTT
>TRBV6-1|NA|TRBJ2-7|NA
CASNKRSASYEQYF
TGTGCCAGCAACAAGCGGTCGGCGTCCTACGAGCAGTACTTC
>TRBV27|once|TRBJ1-1|NA
CASSLSARSTIGTEAFF
TGTGCCAGCAGTTTATCGGCTCGGTCCACGATAGGGACTGAAGCTTTCTTT
>TRBV4-1|NA|TRBJ1-1|NA
CASSQDETPNTEAFF
TGCGCCAGCAGCCAAGACGAGACACCGAACACTGAAGCTTTCTTT
>TRBV5-1|NA|TRBJ2-2|TRBD2
CASRPGGANTGELFF
TGCGCCAGCCGCCCCGGGGGGGCGAACACCGGGGAGCTGTTTTTT
>TRBV6-1|NA|TRBJ1-1|NA
CASSEVLLAEAFF
TGTGCCAGCAGTGAAGTGCTTCTGGCTGAAGCTTTCTTT
>TRBV11-3|NA|TRBJ1-2|TRBD1
CASSLAPGQRGNGYTF
TGTGCCAGCAGCTTAGCCCCGGGACAGCGAGGGAATGGCTACACCTTC
>TRBV29-1|few|TRBJ1-1|TRBD1
CSVSQGLRDTEAFF
TGCAGCGTGTCACAGGGGCTGCGGGACACTGAAGCTTTCTTT
>TRBV14|once|TRBJ2-3|NA
CASSQDGGISTDTQYF
TGCGCCAGCAGCCAAGATGGTGGGATCAGCACAGATACGCAGTATTTT
>TRBV7-2|NA|TRBJ1-2|TRBD1
CASSSSTGAGYTF
TGTGCCAGCAGCTCATCGACAGGGGCTGGCTACACCTTC
>TRBV5-1|NA|TRBJ2-3|TRBD1
CASSLGQGEDTQYF
TGCGCCAGCAGCTTAGGGCAGGGGGAAGATACGCAGTATTTT
>TRBV19|NA|TRBJ2-2|NA
CASSIRARAVIGTGELFF
TGTGCCAGTAGTATAAGGGCCCGGGCGGTGATAGGCACCGGGGAGCTGTTTTTT
>TRBV2|NA|TRBJ2-7|NA
CASKVGISSYEQYF
TGTGCCAGCAAGGTTGGCATAAGCTCCTACGAGCAGTACTTC
>TRBV4-2|NA|TRBJ1-2|TRBD1
CASSQDSGQGAGRYGYTF
TGTGCCAGCAGCCAAGATAGCGGACAGGGCGCCGGTCGCTATGGCTACACCTTC
>TRBV19|NA|TRBJ2-1|TRBD1
CASSLSGTGGTYNEQFF
TGTGCCAGTAGTCTATCCGGGACAGGGGGGACCTACAATGAGCAGTTCTTC
>TRBV6-5|NA|TRBJ1-1|TRBD1
CASSYPGTAKAFF
TGTGCCAGCAGTTACCCAGGGACAGCGAAAGCTTTCTTT
>TRBV27|NA|TRBJ1-3|NA
CASSQGPSGNTIYF
TGTGCCAGCAGCCAGGGGCCCTCTGGAAACACCATATATTTT
>TRBV6-1|NA|TRBJ1-3|NA
CASSEVQGASGNTIYF
TGTGCCAGCAGTGAGGTCCAGGGAGCTTCTGGAAACACCATATATTTT
>TRBV7-9|NA|TRBJ2-5|NA
CASGRSGETQYF
TGTGCCAGTGGAAGGTCGGGAGAGACCCAGTACTTC
>TRBV28|NA|TRBJ1-1|NA
CASSPTWGRRGTTEAFF
TGTGCCAGCAGCCCAACCTGGGGCCGCCGGGGGACCACTGAAGCTTTCTTT